The sample holds a few counts of the clone carrying this TCR beta chain. Documented treatment: oral pan-JAK inhibitor, 5-10 mg twice daily. The data stem from a study of CD8+ T cells in alopecia areata. Background on the study: Tofacitinib therapy lasting 6 to 18 months was followed by 6 months off drug.

In each case, RNA was isolated and then reverse transcribed into cDNA as the sequencing template. TCRdb's table, derived via immunoSEQ multiplex PCR, lists solely in-frame clones and lacks some. Among 120,000 or so clones, roughly 55% were seen once, and the ten largest hold 5.7%. The CDR3 length is 14 residues. Germline CDR1 reads SQVTM; CDR2 reads ANQGSEA. Deletions cut 1 base from V and 8 bases from J, with 14 bases between. This receptor was obtained from a human donor with alopecia areata. Here the sequenced sample was CD4+ T cells sorted from blood, taken at week 4, from a patient treated with tofacitinib. The genes are TRBV29-1 and TRBJ1-4; a possible D gene is TRBD1 (5 bases). CDR3 protein: CSVEGAGLGEKLFF. CDR3 coding DNA: TGCAGCGTTGAAGGTGCAGGGTTGGGGGAAAAACTGTTTTTT.